The 31 T cell receptor beta chains given below trace back to one sample, sequenced in a study of cytotoxic CD8 clonotypes in ibrutinib-treated CLL. Only in-frame clones appear in the TCRdb table, and some are missing; sequencing was by immunoSEQ multiplex PCR. The sample holds some 200,000 clones, more than 70% seen once. Sequencing was performed on PBMCs, taken after 12 months of ibrutinib treatment. The receptors shown here come from a human donor with chronic lymphocytic leukemia.

The chain recombines TRBV6-1 with TRBJ2-7; D is perhaps TRBD1 (6 bases). The germline CDR1 and CDR2 sequences are MNHNS and SASEGT. The CDR3 totals 14 residues. V lost 7 bases, J lost 1 base, and 14 bases lay in between. CDR3 region: CASKFRTESYEQYF. CDR3 sequence (DNA): TGTGCCAGCAAATTCCGGACAGAATCCTACGAGCAGTACTTC.

V and J are TRBV5-6 and TRBJ2-2; D is unclear. V gave up 4 bases and J gave up 3 bases, with 4 bases separating them. Germline CDR1 reads SGHDT; CDR2 reads YYEEEE. The length of the CDR3 is 12 residues. The CDR3 DNA reads TGTGCCAGCAGCCTGGACACCGGGGAGCTGTTTTTT. Residues: CASSLDTGELFF.

V usage is TRBV27 and J usage is TRBJ2-7; 9 positions match TRBD2. V shed 4 bases and J 2 bases; nucleotides not matched to a gene: 6. The CDR3 has 15 amino acids. Per the germline V gene, CDR1 is MNHEY and CDR2 is SMNVEV (reference sequence). CDR3 DNA sequence: TGTGCCAGCAGTTCCTTCGGCGGGGGGGCCTACGAGCAGTACTTC. Translation gives CASSSFGGGAYEQYF.

This clone has only a few counts. The chain employs TRBV5-6 and TRBJ1-5, with D unresolved. The ends were cut back, 0 bases at V and 7 bases at J, with 5 bases in the middle. Germline assignment: CDR1 SGHDT and CDR2 YYEEEE. The CDR3 consists of 12 residues. This CDR3 is CASSLVGQPQHF. Here the CDR3 DNA reads TGTGCCAGCAGCTTGGTCGGCCAGCCCCAGCATTTT.

This clone was seen more than once but under ten times. This chain joins TRBV10-1 and TRBJ2-3; perhaps TRBD2 as D (5 bases). V was trimmed by 2 bases and J by 3 bases, leaving 6 bases between them. Germline values: CDR1 WNHNN, CDR2 SYGVQD (reference sequence). This CDR3 spans 13 amino acids. In DNA, the CDR3 is TGCGCCAGCAGTGAGACGGGGACAGATACGCAGTATTTT. Its translation: CASSETGTDTQYF.

The rearrangement links TRBV5-1 to TRBJ2-3, with a weak D call TRBD1 (6 bases). This CDR3 has 13 amino acids. CDR1 and CDR2 (germline): SGHRS, YFSETQ. V was trimmed by 7 bases and J by 0 bases, leaving 9 bases between them. CDR3 coding DNA: TGCGCCAGCGCCACAGGGAGCACAGATACGCAGTATTTT. Translated: CASATGSTDTQYF.

This clone is a singleton in its sample. The chain has TRBV19 and TRBJ1-1; the D is unclear. The CDR3 sequence is 13 residues long. Germline CDR1 reads LNHDA; CDR2 reads SQIVND (reference sequence). Trimming pared 3 bases from V and 4 bases from J, leaving 9 bases between. CDR3 nucleotides: TGTGCCAGTAGTATCGGGTTGCGCACTGAAGCTTTCTTT. It is translated as CASSIGLRTEAFF.

This chain joins TRBV7-8 and TRBJ2-7; tentatively, D is TRBD1 (6 bases). The CDR3 runs to 14 residues. V shed 8 bases and J shed 5 bases, with 19 bases lying between them. The germline gives CDR1 SGHVS, CDR2 FQNEAQ. CDR3: CASSRDTLLNEQYF. In DNA form, the CDR3 reads TGTGCCAGCTCCCGGGACACCCTATTAAACGAGCAGTACTTC.

This clone was observed once. This chain connects TRBV5-6 to TRBJ2-2; D is unresolved. CDR3 length: 15 amino acids. Germline V gives CDR1 SGHDT, CDR2 YYEEEE. V was pared by 0 bases and J by 6 bases, with 12 bases between. The CDR3: CASSLGSRTAGELFF. For the CDR3, the DNA is TGTGCCAGCAGCTTGGGTTCCCGTACGGCCGGGGAGCTGTTTTTT. Based on the CDR3 plus reference TRBV5-6 and TRBJ2-2, the full variable domain is DAGVTQSPTHLIKTRGQQVTLRCSPKSGHDTVSWYQQALGQGPQFIFQYYEEEERQRGNFPDRFSGHQFPNYSSELNVNALLLGDSALYLCASSLGSRTAGELFFGEGSRLTVL.

This chain links TRBV2 with TRBJ1-2; TRBD1 aligns across 8 bases. This CDR3 comprises 13 residues. Per germline, CDR1 SNHLY and CDR2 FYNNEI. Trimming took 6 bases from V and 4 from J; bases not matched to a gene: 4. CDR3 protein: CASRTTGAYGYTF. CDR3 nucleotide sequence: TGTGCCAGCAGGACGACAGGGGCCTATGGCTACACCTTC.

The genes are TRBV6-5 and TRBJ2-2; the D gene is possibly TRBD1 (6 bases). Germline CDR1 is MNHEY and CDR2 is SVGAGI. This CDR3 spans 14 amino acids. V lost 8 bases and J lost 3, with 13 bases in between. The CDR3 loop reads CASPLRGYTGELFF. In DNA form, the CDR3 reads TGTGCCAGCCCCCTAAGGGGGTACACCGGGGAGCTGTTTTTT.

The chain is built from TRBV5-6 and TRBJ2-7; no definite D call. This CDR3 comprises 16 residues. Germline V gives CDR1 SGHDT, CDR2 YYEEEE. The V end lost 0 bases, the J end lost 0 bases, and 13 bases lay between the germline ends. The CDR3 spells CASSLGAYSASYEQYF. In DNA form, the CDR3 reads TGTGCCAGCAGCTTGGGGGCCTACTCTGCCTCCTACGAGCAGTACTTC.

The chain uses TRBV7-9 and TRBJ1-5; no definite D call. The CDR3 has 14 residues. From germline, CDR1 is SEHNR and CDR2 FQNEAQ (reference sequence). The germline V and J ends were trimmed by 2 bases and 0 bases, with 5 bases remaining between them. CDR3 in DNA: TGTGCCAGCAGCTTATCCTCTAGCAATCAGCCCCAGCATTTT. Protein: CASSLSSSNQPQHF. The whole variable domain, remainder taken from reference TRBV7-9 and TRBJ1-5, is DTGVSQNPRHKITKRGQNVTFRCDPISEHNRLYWYRQTLGQGPEFLTYFQNEAQLEKSRLLSDRFSAERPKGSFSTLEIQRTEQGDSAMYLCASSLSSSNQPQHFGDGTRLSIL.

This clone was counted between two and nine times. The chain couples TRBV19 to TRBJ1-2; 7 nucleotides align to TRBD1. The CDR3 spans 14 residues. Germline-derived CDR1 and CDR2 are LNHDA and SQIVND (reference sequence). V trimming: 1 base; J trimming: 4 bases; junction bases outside the gene matches: 3. The CDR3 DNA reads as TGTGCCAGTAGTATAGCGACAGGGACCTATGGCTACACCTTC. Translating it yields CASSIATGTYGYTF.

The chain couples TRBV7-9 to TRBJ2-1; the D gene is possibly TRBD2 (6 bases). Germline V gene lookup returns CDR1 SEHNR and CDR2 FQNEAQ (reference sequence). Trimming removed 5 bases at V and 5 bases at J, with 16 bases between. The CDR3 loop spans 15 amino acids. CDR3 in amino acids: CASSPILARDNEQFF. The CDR3 DNA reads as TGTGCCAGCAGCCCGATACTAGCAAGAGACAATGAGCAGTTCTTC.

This clone was seen only once. The V call is TRBV11-2, the J call TRBJ2-2; perhaps TRBD2 as D (5 bases). CDR1 is SGHAT, CDR2 FQNNGV, per germline. This CDR3 comprises 13 residues. V lost 4 bases and J lost 5, with 8 bases in between. CDR3 residues: CASSSGLTGELFF. The CDR3 nucleotides are TGTGCCAGCAGCTCCGGACTTACCGGGGAGCTGTTTTTT.

The DNA of the CDR3 is TGTGCCAGCAGTGGGGGAGGGGGCTTGCAGCCCCAGCATTTT. As protein: CASSGGGGLQPQHF. The V call is TRBV2, the J call TRBJ1-5; TRBD1 aligns across 7 bases. The ends lost 4 bases at V and 7 bases at J; junction bases unmatched: 7. This CDR3 contains 14 residues. CDR1 is SNHLY, CDR2 FYNNEI, per germline.

The V call is TRBV6-5, the J call TRBJ2-7; tentatively, D is TRBD2 (5 bases). CDR3 length: 13 amino acids. Germline CDR1 and CDR2: MNHEY and SVGAGI. V lost 2 bases and J lost 4, with 9 bases in between. CDR3 DNA sequence: TGTGCCAGCAGTTACACTCTAGCATACGAGCAGTACTTC. Its protein product is CASSYTLAYEQYF.

V is TRBV5-4 and J is TRBJ2-7; D unresolved. CDR3 size: 14 residues. CDR1 and CDR2 from the germline V gene are SGHNT and YYREEE (reference sequence). Trimming took off 1 base at V and 2 bases at J, with 10 bases between the two ends. The DNA of the CDR3 is TGTGCCAGCAGCTTGCAGGACCCGCCCTACGAGCAGTACTTC. Encoded protein: CASSLQDPPYEQYF.

This chain connects TRBV27 to TRBJ2-3; D is uncertain. Germline CDR1 reads MNHEY; CDR2 reads SMNVEV (reference sequence). The V gene lost 3 bases and the J gene lost 2 bases, with 9 bases spanning the gap. The CDR3 is 14 residues long. The DNA for the CDR3 is TGTGCCAGCAGTTTTTACAGTAACACAGATACGCAGTATTTT. As protein: CASSFYSNTDTQYF.

The CDR3 nucleotides read TGTGCCAGTAGTAGGGACGCGCCGGGAACTGAAGCTTTCTTT. Amino acid sequence: CASSRDAPGTEAFF. The genes are TRBV19 and TRBJ1-1; weak D call: TRBD1 (5 bases). The V gene's germline CDR1 is LNHDA and CDR2 SQIVND (reference sequence). Trimming shortened V by 4 bases and J by 5 bases, and 14 bases separated the two germline ends. This CDR3 is 14 amino acids long.

The CDR3 nucleotides are TGCAGCGTCGCCCGACAGGGACGGGAGACCCAGTACTTC. Protein sequence: CSVARQGRETQYF. J is TRBJ2-5 and V is TRBV29-1; the match to TRBD1 covers 7 bases. The CDR3 length is 13 residues. V gave up 6 bases and J gave up 5 bases; unmatched junction bases: 9. Germline V lookup: CDR1 SQVTM, CDR2 ANQGSEA.

V and J are TRBV25-1 and TRBJ2-2; weak D call: TRBD1 (5 bases). The V end lost 3 bases, the J end lost 5 bases, and 13 bases lay between the germline ends. The V gene's germline CDR1 is MGHDK and CDR2 SYGVNS. There are 15 residues in the CDR3. The CDR3 DNA follows: TGTGCCAGCAGTGATGTGGCAGGGTGGACCGGGGAGCTGTTTTTT. This encodes CASSDVAGWTGELFF.

The V gene is TRBV6-5, the J gene TRBJ1-6; D ambiguous. The germline gives CDR1 MNHEY, CDR2 SVGAGI. The V end was cut by 2 bases, the J end by 7 bases, with 9 bases between. The CDR3 runs 14 residues. CDR3 DNA sequence: TGTGCCAGCAGTTACCGAGGCAGCAATTCACCCCTCCACTTT. This codes for CASSYRGSNSPLHF.

The chain is built from TRBV7-9 and TRBJ2-1, with D possibly TRBD1 on 6 matching bases. Trimming removed 0 bases from V and 5 bases from J, with 14 bases in between. Germline values: CDR1 SEHNR, CDR2 FQNEAQ (reference sequence). The CDR3 loop spans 16 amino acids. CDR3 DNA sequence: TGTGCCAGCAGCTTAGCCCCCCAGGGGCGACACAATGAGCAGTTCTTC. Translated, it gives CASSLAPQGRHNEQFF.

For the CDR3, the DNA is TGTGCCAGCAGTCGCGGGGGGAGGGATAGCAATCAGCCCCAGCATTTT. As protein: CASSRGGRDSNQPQHF. This chain links TRBV28 with TRBJ1-5, with D possibly being TRBD1 (5 bases). CDR3 length: 16 amino acids. The V gene's germline CDR1 is MDHEN and CDR2 SYDVKM. The V and J ends lost 5 bases and 0 bases respectively, with 14 bases between them.

This chain connects TRBV5-4 to TRBJ1-2, with 8 bases fitting TRBD1. The CDR3 has 14 amino acids. Germline CDR1 SGHNT, CDR2 YYREEE (reference sequence). Germline trimming cut 7 bases from V and 2 bases from J; bases unmatched to any gene: 7. The chain's CDR3 is CASGDRGANYGYTF. In DNA form, the CDR3 reads TGTGCCAGCGGCGACAGGGGCGCCAACTATGGCTACACCTTC.

A note on this clone: The junction differs from germline at one of its ends, possibly a read error. This chain connects TRBV6-5 to TRBJ2-7; possibly TRBD2 for D (5 bases). This CDR3 spans 12 amino acids. Germline V CDR1 and CDR2: MNHEY, SVGAGI. CDR3 sequence (DNA): TGTGCCAGCAGTTACTCGGCGGACTTTATGGACTTC. As protein: CASSYSADFMDF.

The gene calls are TRBV12-2 and TRBJ2-1. TRBV12-2 is termed a pseudogene. The CDR3 runs to 14 residues. CDR3 loop: CASRLGDGYNEQFF. The CDR3 DNA is TGTGCAAGTCGCTTGGGGGACGGTTACAATGAGCAGTTCTTC.

The chain joins TRBV13 to TRBJ2-5; 10 positions agree with TRBD1. The CDR3 is 18 residues long. Per germline, CDR1 PRHDT and CDR2 FYEKMQ (reference sequence). The J segment lost 5 bases and the V segment lost 5 bases, leaving 17 bases of the junction unmatched. For the CDR3, the DNA is TGTGCCAGCAGCCCTTCCCGTATCCAGACAGGGGGCGTGGAGACCCAGTACTTC. Translated, it gives CASSPSRIQTGGVETQYF.

The chain uses TRBV28 and TRBJ1-5, with D uncertain. The V and J ends lost 0 bases and 4 bases respectively, with 10 bases between them. Looked up from germline, CDR1 is MDHEN and CDR2 is SYDVKM. The CDR3 covers 15 residues. CDR3 loop: CASSLWGVGNQPQHF. In DNA, the CDR3 is TGTGCCAGCAGTTTATGGGGAGTCGGGAATCAGCCCCAGCATTTT.